The T cell receptor beta chain under discussion was sequenced for a study of cytotoxic CD8 clonotypes in ibrutinib-treated CLL (dated by TCRdb to the early 2020s). About the study as a whole: In this cohort, around 15 patients were treatment-naive and roughly 10 were relapsed/refractory, while about 17 had unmutated IGHV. Partial responses were observed in 24 patients and complete responses in 2; after a median follow-up of 68 months, remission was maintained in around 14 patients and progression was observed in approximately 12. The response samples were drawn at a median of roughly eleven months into treatment, with a range of roughly 6 to 36 months. On average, each sample had a few hundred thousand productive templates and more than 75,000 productive rearrangements. Of the approximately 87 participants in the trial, about 25 had longitudinal samples available. Cryopreserved peripheral blood mononuclear cells were obtained before treatment, at response, and at either sustained remission or disease progression. The paper's findings and limits, for the study overall: Public clonotypes were rare and either shrank or stayed stable during treatment, and the rise in clonality at ibrutinib response reflected expansion of private clonotypes. Sustained-remission and progressing patients did not have matched sampling times, and lymph node repertoires were not examined. Clonality rose at ibrutinib response, remained stable during sustained remission, and dropped back toward baseline at progression. At baseline, clonality was higher than in age-matched healthy donors and showed a strong correlation with circulating CD8+ T-cell counts.

This clone appeared once. The clone's antigen remains unknown. No much larger clone exists at a distance of one base, and base qualities are not known. On a MiSeq, deep resolution sequencing aimed for a depth between 1 in 1 million and 1 in 200,000 T cells, with each clonotype covered approximately 10x on average. The immunoSEQ hsTCRB Kit was used to generate the TCR beta libraries. In the authors' own workflow: Data were analyzed with ImmunoSEQ Data Assistant and ImmunoSEQ Analyzer, with V, D and J genes assigned per IMGT definitions. Clonality, which ranges from 0 to 1, was calculated as one minus the normalized Shannon entropy of productive rearrangement frequencies. Only overrepresented clonotypes making up at least 0.05% of the repertoire of each patient were included in the public clonotype analysis. Approximately 13 age-matched healthy donor repertoires from immuneACCESS served as clonality controls. TCRdb provides this immuneACCESS table in a form limited to in-frame rearrangements. Some clones are lacking; in checked studies, under half of them reflect an unresolved V gene, and why the rest are absent is not known. V and J calls plus clone size are reproduced from that table; the DNA served to infer D and trimming. The sample has around 300,000 clones on record, around four fifths of them singletons. The ten most abundant clones make up 5% to 7% of the sample.

Here V drops 7 bases and J drops 4 bases, and the junction holds 5 bases not matched to any gene. The CDR3 spans 15 residues, from the cysteine through the phenylalanine. Only the CDR3 portion is preserved as DNA: 45 bases, with reading frame beginning at the first base. For CDR1 and CDR2, the germline V gene lists MNHNS and SASEGT. For TCR beta library preparation, roughly 2.2 micrograms of genomic DNA were isolated from cryopreserved PBMCs. High-throughput TCR beta sequencing was performed on longitudinal blood samples from CLL patients receiving ibrutinib monotherapy. The patients took part in an open-label, single-center phase 2 trial of ibrutinib monotherapy.

The receptor's source is a human donor with chronic lymphocytic leukemia. The sample consisted of PBMCs, taken before ibrutinib treatment. This sequence uses TRBV6-1 and TRBJ2-1; 12 nucleotides in the junction match TRBD2. This receptor has the CDR3 CASIPTSGSYNEQFF. The nucleotide sequence reads TGTGCCAGCATCCCGACTAGCGGGAGTTACAATGAGCAGTTCTTC.